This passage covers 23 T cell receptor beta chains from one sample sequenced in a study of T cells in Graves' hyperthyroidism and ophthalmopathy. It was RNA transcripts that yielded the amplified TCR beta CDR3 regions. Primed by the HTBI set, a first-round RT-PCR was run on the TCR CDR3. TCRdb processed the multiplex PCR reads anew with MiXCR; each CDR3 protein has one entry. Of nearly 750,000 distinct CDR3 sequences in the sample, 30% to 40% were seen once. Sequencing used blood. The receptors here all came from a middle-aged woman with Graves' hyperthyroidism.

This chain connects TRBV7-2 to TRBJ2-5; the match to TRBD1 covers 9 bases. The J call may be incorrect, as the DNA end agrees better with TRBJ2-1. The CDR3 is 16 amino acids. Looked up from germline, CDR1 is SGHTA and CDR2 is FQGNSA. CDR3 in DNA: TGTGCCAGCAGCTTAGTACGGGACAGGGTTGGAAATGAGCAGTTCTTC. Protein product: CASSLVRDRVGNEQFF.

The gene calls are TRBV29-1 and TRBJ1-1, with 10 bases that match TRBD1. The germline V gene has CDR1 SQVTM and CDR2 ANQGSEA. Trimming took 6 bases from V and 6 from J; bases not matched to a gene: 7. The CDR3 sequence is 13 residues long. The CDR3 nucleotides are TGCAGCGTCCCGGGACAGGGGCGTCCTGAAGCTTTCTTT. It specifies CSVPGQGRPEAFF.

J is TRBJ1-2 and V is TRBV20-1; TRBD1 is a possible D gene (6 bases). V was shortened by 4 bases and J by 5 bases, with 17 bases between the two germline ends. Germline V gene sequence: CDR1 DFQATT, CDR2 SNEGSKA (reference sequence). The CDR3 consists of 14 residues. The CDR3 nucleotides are TGCAGTGCTACCCGGACTGGGGGCTGGTATGGCTACACCTTC. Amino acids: CSATRTGGWYGYTF.

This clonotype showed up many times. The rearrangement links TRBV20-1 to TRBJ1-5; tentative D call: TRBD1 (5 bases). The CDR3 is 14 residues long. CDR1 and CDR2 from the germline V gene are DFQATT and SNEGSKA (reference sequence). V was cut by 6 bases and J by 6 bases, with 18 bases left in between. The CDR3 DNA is TGCAGTGCCCGCACGGCAGGGTGGGGTCAGCCCCAGCATTTT. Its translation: CSARTAGWGQPQHF.

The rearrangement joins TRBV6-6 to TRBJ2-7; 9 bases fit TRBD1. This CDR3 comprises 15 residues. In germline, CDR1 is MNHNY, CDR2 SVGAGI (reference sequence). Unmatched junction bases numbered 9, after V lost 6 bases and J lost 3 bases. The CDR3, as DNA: TGTGCCAGCAGCCCGATAGGACAGGGGCACTACGAGCAGTACTTC. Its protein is CASSPIGQGHYEQYF.

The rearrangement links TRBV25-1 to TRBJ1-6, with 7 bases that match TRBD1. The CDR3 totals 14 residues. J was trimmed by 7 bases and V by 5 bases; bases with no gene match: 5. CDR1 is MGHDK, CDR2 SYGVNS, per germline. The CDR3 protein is CASSLGDRNSPLHF. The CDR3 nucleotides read TGTGCCAGCAGTTTGGGGGACAGAAATTCACCCCTCCACTTT.

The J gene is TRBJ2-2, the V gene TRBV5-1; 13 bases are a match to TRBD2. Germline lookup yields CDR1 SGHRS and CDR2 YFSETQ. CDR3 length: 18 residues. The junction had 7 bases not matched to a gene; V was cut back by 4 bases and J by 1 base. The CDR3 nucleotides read TGCGCCAGCAGCAAACTAGCGGGAGGGCCGGTGAACACCGGGGAGCTGTTTTTT. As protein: CASSKLAGGPVNTGELFF.

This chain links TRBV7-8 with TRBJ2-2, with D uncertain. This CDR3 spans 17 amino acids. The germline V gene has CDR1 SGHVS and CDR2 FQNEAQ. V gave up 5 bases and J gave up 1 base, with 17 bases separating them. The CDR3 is CASSPSRPRVNTGELFF. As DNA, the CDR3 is TGTGCCAGCAGCCCTTCCCGGCCGAGAGTGAACACCGGGGAGCTGTTTTTT.

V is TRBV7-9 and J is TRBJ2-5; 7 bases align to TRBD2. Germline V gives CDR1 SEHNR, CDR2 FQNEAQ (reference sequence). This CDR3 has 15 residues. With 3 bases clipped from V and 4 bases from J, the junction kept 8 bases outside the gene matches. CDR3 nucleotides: TGTGCCAGCAGCTTCAATGGGGGAGGGTTAGAGACCCAGTACTTC. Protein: CASSFNGGGLETQYF.

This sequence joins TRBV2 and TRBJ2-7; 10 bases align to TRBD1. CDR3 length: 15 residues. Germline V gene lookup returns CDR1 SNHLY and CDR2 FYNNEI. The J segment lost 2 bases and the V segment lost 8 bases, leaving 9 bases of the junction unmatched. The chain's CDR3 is CASSPSGTGAYEQYF. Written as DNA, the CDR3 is TGTGCCAGCTCACCATCCGGGACAGGGGCCTACGAGCAGTACTTC.

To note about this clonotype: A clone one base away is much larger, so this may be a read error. The CDR3 loop is CASSLSGGAGFF. In DNA, the CDR3 is TGTGCCAGCAGTTTATCCGGGGGAGCAGGTTTCTTT. The V gene is TRBV12-3 or TRBV12-4, the J gene TRBJ1-1; D is possibly TRBD1 (5 bases). The CDR3 extends over 12 amino acids. Trimming stripped 2 bases from V and 13 bases from J, with 14 bases between.

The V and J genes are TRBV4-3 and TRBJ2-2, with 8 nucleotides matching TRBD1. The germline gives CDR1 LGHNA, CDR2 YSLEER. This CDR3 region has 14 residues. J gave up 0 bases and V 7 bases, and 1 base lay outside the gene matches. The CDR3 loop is CASTTGANTGELFF. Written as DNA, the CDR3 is TGCGCCAGCACGACAGGGGCGAACACCGGGGAGCTGTTTTTT.

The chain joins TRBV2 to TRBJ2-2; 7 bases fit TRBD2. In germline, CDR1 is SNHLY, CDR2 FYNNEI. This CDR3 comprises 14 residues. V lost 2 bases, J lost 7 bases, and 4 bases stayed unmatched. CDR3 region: CASSELGRDGELFF. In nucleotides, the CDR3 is TGTGCCAGCAGTGAATTAGGGAGGGACGGGGAGCTGTTTTTT.

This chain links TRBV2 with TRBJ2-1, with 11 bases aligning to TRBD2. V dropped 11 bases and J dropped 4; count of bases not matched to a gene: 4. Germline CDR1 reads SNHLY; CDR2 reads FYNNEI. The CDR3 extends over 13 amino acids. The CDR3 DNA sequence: TGTGCCGTGACTAGCGGGGAGTACAATGAGCAGTTCTTC. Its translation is CAVTSGEYNEQFF. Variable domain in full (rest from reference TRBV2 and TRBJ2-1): EPEVTQTPSHQVTQMGQEVILRCVPISNHLYFYWYRQILGQKVEFLVSFYNNEISEKSEIFDDQFSVERPDGSNFTLKIRSTKLEDSAMYFCAVTSGEYNEQFFGPGTRLTVL.

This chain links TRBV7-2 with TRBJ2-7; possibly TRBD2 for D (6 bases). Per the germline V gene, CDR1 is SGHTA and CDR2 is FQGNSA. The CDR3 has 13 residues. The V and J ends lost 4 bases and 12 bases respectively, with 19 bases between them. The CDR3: CASSSRGTRWLYF. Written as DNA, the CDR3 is TGTGCCAGCAGCTCTCGGGGGACCCGCTGGCTGTACTTC.

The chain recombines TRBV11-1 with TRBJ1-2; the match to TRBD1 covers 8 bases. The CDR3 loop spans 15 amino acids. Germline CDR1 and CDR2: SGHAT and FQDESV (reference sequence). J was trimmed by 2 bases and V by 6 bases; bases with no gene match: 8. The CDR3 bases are TGTGCCAGCAGTTCGGACAGGGACAGAAACTATGGCTACACCTTC. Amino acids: CASSSDRDRNYGYTF.

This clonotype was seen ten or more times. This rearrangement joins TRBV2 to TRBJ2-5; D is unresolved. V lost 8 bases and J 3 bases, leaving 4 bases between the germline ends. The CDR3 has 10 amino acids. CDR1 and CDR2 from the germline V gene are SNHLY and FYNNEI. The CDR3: CASGEETQYF. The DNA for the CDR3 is TGTGCCAGCGGGGAAGAGACCCAGTACTTC.

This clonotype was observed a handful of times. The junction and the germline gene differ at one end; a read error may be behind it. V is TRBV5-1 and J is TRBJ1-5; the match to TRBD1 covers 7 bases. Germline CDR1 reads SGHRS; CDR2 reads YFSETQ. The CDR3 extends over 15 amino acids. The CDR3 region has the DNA TGTGCCAGCAGCCGGGGCAGGGGGGACAATCAGCCCCAGCATTTT. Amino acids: CASSRGRGDNQPQHF.

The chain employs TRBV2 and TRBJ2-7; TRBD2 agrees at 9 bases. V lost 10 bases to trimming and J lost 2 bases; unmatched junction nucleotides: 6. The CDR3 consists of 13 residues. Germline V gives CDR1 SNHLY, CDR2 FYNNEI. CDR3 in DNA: TGTGCCACCCAGAGGACTAGCGCCTACGAGCAGTACTTC. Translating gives CATQRTSAYEQYF.

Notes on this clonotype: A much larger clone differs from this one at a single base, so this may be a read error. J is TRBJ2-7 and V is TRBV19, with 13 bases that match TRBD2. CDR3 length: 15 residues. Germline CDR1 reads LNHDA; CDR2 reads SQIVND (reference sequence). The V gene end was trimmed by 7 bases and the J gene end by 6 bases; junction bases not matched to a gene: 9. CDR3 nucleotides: TGTGCCAGTATTCCGCGGACTAGCGGGAGTCGCGAGCAGTACTTC. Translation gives CASIPRTSGSREQYF.

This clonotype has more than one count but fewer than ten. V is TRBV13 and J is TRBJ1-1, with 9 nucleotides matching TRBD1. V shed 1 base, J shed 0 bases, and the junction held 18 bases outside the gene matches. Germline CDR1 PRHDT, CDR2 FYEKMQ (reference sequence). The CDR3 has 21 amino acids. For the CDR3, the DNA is TGTGCCAGCAGCTTAGTGTGGGACAGGGATCCTCTGAGTCATCTGAACACTGAAGCTTTCTTT. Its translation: CASSLVWDRDPLSHLNTEAFF. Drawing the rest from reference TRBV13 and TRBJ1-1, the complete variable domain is AAGVIQSPRHLIKEKRETATLKCYPIPRHDTVYWYQQGPGQDPQFLISFYEKMQSDKGSIPDRFSAQQFSDYHSELNMSSLELGDSALYFCASSLVWDRDPLSHLNTEAFFGQGTRLTVV.

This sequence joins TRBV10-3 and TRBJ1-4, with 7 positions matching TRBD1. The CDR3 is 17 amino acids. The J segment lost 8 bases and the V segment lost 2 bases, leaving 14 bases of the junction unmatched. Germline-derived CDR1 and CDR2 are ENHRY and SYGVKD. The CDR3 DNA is TGTGCCATCAGTGAGGGGACAGCCAGGTTAATAAGGGAAAAACTGTTTTTT. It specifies CAISEGTARLIREKLFF.

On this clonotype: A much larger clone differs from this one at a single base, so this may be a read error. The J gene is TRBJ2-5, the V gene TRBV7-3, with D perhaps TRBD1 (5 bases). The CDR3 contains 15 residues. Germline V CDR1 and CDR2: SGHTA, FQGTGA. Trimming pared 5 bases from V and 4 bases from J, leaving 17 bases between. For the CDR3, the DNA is TGTGCCAGCAGCCCCGGGCCTTATCAGGGAGAGACCCAGTACTTC. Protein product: CASSPGPYQGETQYF.